The 2 T cell receptor beta chains below come from one sample, sequenced in a study of cytotoxic CD8 clonotypes in ibrutinib-treated CLL. Sequencing was performed with immunoSEQ multiplex PCR; in TCRdb, only in-frame clones are kept and a portion is missing. This sample has around 300,000 clones, with roughly 85% found just once. The sample was PBMCs, taken before ibrutinib treatment. The receptors were sampled from a human donor with chronic lymphocytic leukemia.

This chain uses TRBV15 with TRBJ2-7, with TRBD1 matching 9 bases. This CDR3 is built from 15 residues. Germline V gene data show CDR1 as LNHNV and CDR2 as YYDKDF (reference sequence). V lost 3 bases, J lost 1 base, and 4 bases stayed unmatched. The CDR3 spells CATSSYGQGSYEQYF. In DNA form, the CDR3 reads TGTGCCACCAGCAGTTACGGACAGGGGTCCTACGAGCAGTACTTC.

The rearrangement joins TRBV27 to TRBJ2-5, with unresolved D. V lost 6 bases to trimming and J lost 2 bases, with 16 bases between them. The CDR3 spans 15 residues. Germline CDR1 MNHEY, CDR2 SMNVEV (reference sequence). CDR3 coding DNA: TGTGCCAGCAGCCACCTCGCTGCGCAACAAGAGACCCAGTACTTC. Protein sequence: CASSHLAAQQETQYF.